This record looks at one T cell receptor (beta chain) sequence and its context. Original methodology: Amplifying reference gene primers gave estimates of nucleated cell counts. The assay was immunoSEQ multiplex PCR, and TCRdb's table has in-frame clones only and misses some. That table supplies the V and J calls and clone size; D and trimming were determined from the DNA. The data show about 250,000 clones, about 90% seen once. This sample is drawn from a study of blood T cell repertoires in COVID-19. The overall study: Acute and convalescent COVID-19 samples came from the United States, Italy and Spain. PBMCs, B-cell-depleted T cells, or T cells provided the cDNA or gDNA that made up the material.

Germline CDR1 and CDR2: LNHNV and YYDKDF (reference sequence). The ends were cut back, 0 bases at V and 0 bases at J, with 21 bases in the middle. The CDR3 length is 19 residues. The sample comprised peripheral blood. The J gene is TRBJ2-7, the V gene TRBV15; D gene ambiguous. This TCR derives from a man older than 75 with acute or convalescent COVID-19. For the CDR3, the DNA is TGTGCCACCAGCAGAGATTACGTAATGGAACAGATCAACTCCTACGAGCAGTACTTC. Translating gives CATSRDYVMEQINSYEQYF.